This T cell receptor (beta chain) originates from a study of blood T cell repertoires in COVID-19. Study-level background: From the United States, Italy and Spain came samples of acute and convalescent COVID-19. T cells, B-cell-depleted T cells, or PBMCs supplied cDNA or gDNA.

The CDR3 length is 15 residues. The germline gives CDR1 ENHRY, CDR2 SYGVKD. V was shortened by 0 bases and J by 3 bases, with 8 bases between the two germline ends. As handled by the study authors: Nucleated cell counts were estimated from reference gene primer amplification. The method was immunoSEQ multiplex PCR; TCRdb's version includes in-frame clones alone and lacks a portion of them. V and J calls and clone size are those listed in that table; D and trimming were worked out from the DNA. The sample includes more than 200,000 clones, 88% of them seen just once. The TCR comes from a human donor in a cohort sampled during active COVID-19. The chain uses TRBV10-3 and TRBJ1-4; D is uncertain. Sequences were obtained from peripheral blood. The CDR3 nucleotides are TGTGCCATCAGTGAGTCAGCAGGTTCTAATGAAAAACTGTTTTTT. Encoded protein: CAISESAGSNEKLFF.